These T cell receptor beta chains were read from a single sample in a study of shared clonotypes between healthy human individuals. Repertoires were generated with immunoSEQ multiplex PCR, while TCRdb's copy carries only in-frame clones and drops some. This sample has about 340,000 clones, with around 67% found just once. The sequenced sample consisted of memory CD4+ T cells sorted from blood. These receptors all come from a man aged 30 to 45 in good health. Both conserved end residues are part of each CDR3.

J,V,CDR3
TRBJ2-7,TRBV5-1,CASSLRPLPISYEQYF
TRBJ1-2,TRBV5-1,CASSGQGISYGYTF
TRBJ2-1,TRBV2,CASTRTGYNEQFF
TRBJ2-7,TRBV11-2,CASTWGIGSYEQYF
TRBJ2-1,TRBV7-2,CASSRSSGFSYNEQFF
TRBJ2-1,TRBV7-2,CASSQRGFEQFF
TRBJ2-5,TRBV14,CASSLLRETQYF
TRBJ2-1,TRBV4-3,CASSQVASGYNEQFF
TRBJ2-7,TRBV6-1,CASSESTSGYEQYF
TRBJ2-5,TRBV5-1,CASSPFGETQETQYF
TRBJ2-7,TRBV19,CASSISGRAGYEQYF
TRBJ2-1,TRBV7-6,CASSAIGAGDEFF
TRBJ1-3,TRBV6-6,CASSSGQGTGNTIYF
TRBJ1-2,TRBV6-1,CASSERQDYGYTF
TRBJ2-2,TRBV9,CASSTGTGSYTGELFF
TRBJ2-5,TRBV2,CASRNSGSLLAQYF
TRBJ2-2,TRBV5-1,CASRGSGGNTGELFF
TRBJ1-1,TRBV11-2,CASSLETVAFF
TRBJ2-3,TRBV7-2,CASRGLAGQGDTQYF
TRBJ1-2,TRBV6-1,CASSGGGQPAYGYTF
TRBJ2-3,TRBV2,CATIPRVASTDTQYF
TRBJ1-1,TRBV2,CASSLQGNTEAFF
TRBJ1-3,TRBV27,CASSLFPEPRPGNTIYF
TRBJ1-5,TRBV5-1,CASSLGPGRNQPQHF
TRBJ1-5,TRBV10-3,CAISETVPQPQHF
TRBJ2-7,TRBV7-2,CASSLASSNTYEQYF
TRBJ2-5,TRBV7-9,CASSPKTVTEEVETQYF
TRBJ2-5,TRBV4-2,CASSQETGGEETQYF
TRBJ1-2,TRBV5-4,CASSTDLLGYTF
TRBJ2-5,TRBV14,CASSPLAGTHWETQYF
TRBJ2-3,TRBV5-1,CASSGGVSGTRTDTQYF
TRBJ2-7,TRBV10-2,CASNGNTYEQYF
TRBJ2-2,TRBV19,CASSIEAGFILSNTGELFF
TRBJ2-5,TRBV7-6,CASSLRVGTQETQYF
TRBJ2-7,TRBV28,CASSLPGTGYEQYF
TRBJ1-1,TRBV28,CASSPMLHAFF
TRBJ2-5,TRBV6-1,CASSEGVGGRETQYF
TRBJ1-5,TRBV5-6,CASSLGTGSFSNQPQHF
TRBJ2-1,TRBV7-3,CASSPAGTSGSREQFF
TRBJ2-7,TRBV30,CAATDREKTYEQYF
TRBJ1-4,TRBV27,CASSPTGIRNEKLFF
TRBJ2-5,TRBV29-1,CSVETGNGAQYF
TRBJ1-1,TRBV19,CASSIVGDTEAFF